What follows are 14 T cell receptor beta chains derived from one specimen sequenced in a study of shared clonotypes between healthy human individuals (dated by TCRdb to the early 2020s). Libraries came from the immunoSEQ multiplex PCR assay. TCRdb carries this immuneACCESS record with in-frame sequences only. Its versions omit some clonotypes, under half of them owing to an unresolved V gene in the studies checked, with the rest unexplained. The sample data list 2.3 million or so clones, and more than 85% of these were observed just once. Together, the top ten hold about 0.39% of the sample. Sequenced: naive CD4+ T cells from PBMCs. This specimen's cell subset or site label, per the study, means: CD45RA+ positively selected. Source of these receptors: a man in his late teens or twenties in good health. Some clones in this sample may be carry-over from other donors' samples.

J is TRBJ2-1 and V is TRBV9; 10 bases are a match to TRBD1. In germline, CDR1 is SGDLS, CDR2 YYNGEE. After removal of 3 bases from V and 0 bases from J, the junction contained 6 bases not matched to a gene. The length of the CDR3 is 17 residues. The CDR3 loop is CASSGTGQGSSYNEQFF. The CDR3 nucleotides are TGTGCCAGCAGCGGCACGGGACAGGGGAGCTCCTACAATGAGCAGTTCTTC.

Only one count was recorded for this clone. This chain joins TRBV2 and TRBJ2-3, with D possibly being TRBD1 or TRBD2 (5 bases each). Germline CDR1 SNHLY, CDR2 FYNNEI. The CDR3 runs 15 residues. Trimming cost V 7 bases and J 1 base, with 15 bases left between them. The CDR3 region is CASTPRDRRTDTQYF. The CDR3 nucleotides read TGTGCCAGCACCCCTCGGGACCGCCGCACAGATACGCAGTATTTT.

The rearrangement uses TRBV5-1 and TRBJ2-7, with 8 bases identical to TRBD2. V lost 4 bases to trimming and J lost 0 bases; unmatched junction nucleotides: 9. Germline V gene sequence: CDR1 SGHRS, CDR2 YFSETQ. The CDR3 runs to 16 residues. Written as DNA, the CDR3 is TGCGCCAGCAGCACCGGACTAGCAGATAGCTCCTACGAGCAGTACTTC. Amino acid sequence: CASSTGLADSSYEQYF.

J is TRBJ2-5 and V is TRBV7-2, with a tentative D call TRBD1 (7 bases). Per germline, CDR1 SGHTA and CDR2 FQGNSA. V dropped 5 bases and J dropped 4 bases, with 20 bases sitting between them. The CDR3 extends over 16 amino acids. CDR3 loop: CASSPRRGDLGETQYF. CDR3 nucleotide sequence: TGTGCCAGCAGCCCCCGCAGGGGGGACTTGGGAGAGACCCAGTACTTC.

The chain is built from TRBV29-1 and TRBJ2-5, with 10 bases that match TRBD2. This CDR3 has 16 residues. The V gene's germline CDR1 is SQVTM and CDR2 ANQGSEA. The V and J ends lost 0 bases and 1 base, in that order; junction bases with no gene match: 5. The CDR3 region is CSVEDQLAGSQETQYF. The CDR3 DNA reads as TGCAGCGTTGAAGATCAACTAGCGGGATCCCAAGAGACCCAGTACTTC.

V gene TRBV11-2 combines with J gene TRBJ1-3; D perhaps matches TRBD1 (5 bases). Germline CDR1 is SGHAT and CDR2 is FQNNGV. Deletions cut 1 base from V and 0 bases from J, with 19 bases between. This CDR3 is built from 19 residues. CDR3 amino acids: CASSLVMSGSGTSGNTIYF. CDR3 in DNA: TGTGCCAGCAGCTTAGTAATGTCGGGGTCTGGGACCTCTGGAAACACCATATATTTT.

The CDR3 is CASSHGRTVSYEQYF. The CDR3 DNA reads TGTGCCAGCAGCCATGGGAGGACCGTCTCCTACGAGCAGTACTTC. V usage is TRBV7-8 and J usage is TRBJ2-7, with D perhaps matching TRBD2 (6 bases). Trimming took 5 bases from V and 0 from J, leaving 14 bases between them. The CDR3 runs 15 residues. Germline-derived CDR1 and CDR2 are SGHVS and FQNEAQ.

The rearrangement uses TRBV10-3 and TRBJ1-1; no definite D call. Germline V CDR1 and CDR2: ENHRY, SYGVKD. The ends were cut back, 10 bases at V and 4 bases at J, with 19 bases in the middle. The length of the CDR3 is 14 residues. CDR3 coding DNA: TGTGCCACCACCAACGACCGAACGGGCACTGAAGCTTTCTTT. Translating it yields CATTNDRTGTEAFF.

The gene calls are TRBV6-1 and TRBJ2-7, with D perhaps being TRBD1 or TRBD2 (5 bases each). V was clipped by 2 bases and J by 1 base, with 24 bases between them. Germline CDR1 is MNHNS and CDR2 is SASEGT. CDR3 length equals 19 residues. The chain's CDR3 is CASSEPRWLRGPRSYEQYF. The CDR3 coding sequence is TGTGCCAGCAGTGAACCCAGATGGCTACGGGGCCCTCGGTCCTACGAGCAGTACTTC.

A single count supports this clone. The chain uses TRBV2 and TRBJ2-7; 9 bases match TRBD2. The V segment lost 6 bases and the J segment 5 bases; nucleotides outside the gene matches: 5. The V gene's germline CDR1 is SNHLY and CDR2 FYNNEI. CDR3 length: 13 amino acids. CDR3 sequence (DNA): TGTGCCAGCAGGGAGAGACTAGCGGACGAGCAGTACTTC. Its protein product is CASRERLADEQYF.

The V gene is TRBV2, the J gene TRBJ2-7; D not resolved. CDR3 size: 15 residues. Germline V gives CDR1 SNHLY, CDR2 FYNNEI. Trimming cost V 6 bases and J 0 bases, with 15 bases left between them. The CDR3 protein is CASRTSLSDSYEQYF. The CDR3 DNA sequence: TGTGCCAGCAGGACGAGTCTGAGCGACTCCTACGAGCAGTACTTC.

As concerns this clone: Distinct nucleotide sequences in the sample also encode this CDR3. This chain links TRBV5-1 with TRBJ2-2; TRBD2 agrees at 8 bases. The CDR3 is 15 amino acids. CDR1 is SGHRS and CDR2 is YFSETQ in the germline V gene. Trimming removed 4 bases from V and 1 base from J; junction bases left unmatched: 3. The CDR3 region is CASSGTSGNTGELFF. CDR3 coding DNA: TGCGCCAGCAGCGGAACTAGCGGGAACACCGGGGAGCTGTTTTTT.

This chain uses TRBV2 with TRBJ2-1; 10 bases match TRBD1. The CDR3 runs to 15 residues. J gave up 9 bases and V 6 bases, and 11 bases lay outside the gene matches. CDR1 is SNHLY, CDR2 FYNNEI, per germline. The chain's CDR3 is CASSQLGQGLTEQFF. In DNA, the CDR3 is TGTGCCAGCAGCCAGCTGGGACAGGGGTTGACTGAGCAGTTCTTC.

Notes on this clone: The sample holds other DNA sequences that translate to the same CDR3. The V and J genes are TRBV5-1 and TRBJ2-1; TRBD2 aligns across 10 bases. The germline V gene has CDR1 SGHRS and CDR2 YFSETQ. The length of the CDR3 is 15 residues. V lost 1 base and J lost 4; bases outside the gene matches: 2. The CDR3 sequence is CASSLTSGAYNEQFF. DNA of the CDR3: TGCGCCAGCAGCTTGACTAGCGGGGCTTACAATGAGCAGTTCTTC.